This TCR beta chain was obtained from a study of cytomegalovirus exposure and HLA in healthy donors. Overall study results and limits: Later genetic work tied a missense DCLRE1C variant to beta-chain V and J trimming.

Remarks on this clone: The antigen is not known.

13 Jbeta primers and 60 Vbeta primers were used for the PCR. This table comes from immunoSEQ multiplex PCR, and its TCRdb copy is limited to in-frame clones, with some not included. The sample records around 130,000 clones, roughly 70% being singletons. V lost 6 bases, J lost 2 bases, and 16 bases lay in between. This CDR3 region has 15 residues. Germline loops: CDR1 MDHEN, CDR2 SYDVKM. The chain combines TRBV28 with TRBJ1-2; D is uncertain. The TCR sequence derives from a man aged 25 to 45 in good health and CMV-seronegative. Source material: PBMCs. CDR3 sequence: CASSSIPTPNYGYTF. The DNA for the CDR3 is TGTGCCAGCAGCTCGATTCCAACACCCAACTATGGCTACACCTTC.